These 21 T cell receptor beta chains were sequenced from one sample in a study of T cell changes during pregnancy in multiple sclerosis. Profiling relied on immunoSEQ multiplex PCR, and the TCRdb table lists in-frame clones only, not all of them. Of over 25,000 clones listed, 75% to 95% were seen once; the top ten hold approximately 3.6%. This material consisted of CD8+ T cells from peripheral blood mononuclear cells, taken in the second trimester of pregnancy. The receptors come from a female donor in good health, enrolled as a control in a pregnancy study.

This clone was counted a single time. CDR3 region: CASSLDGGEQYF. The CDR3 DNA reads as TGTGCCAGCAGCTTGGACGGGGGCGAGCAGTACTTC. The chain employs TRBV5-4 and TRBJ2-7; D perhaps matches TRBD2 (6 bases). Per the germline V gene, CDR1 is SGHNT and CDR2 is YYREEE (reference sequence). Trimming pared 0 bases from V and 6 bases from J, leaving 7 bases between. The CDR3 loop spans 12 amino acids.

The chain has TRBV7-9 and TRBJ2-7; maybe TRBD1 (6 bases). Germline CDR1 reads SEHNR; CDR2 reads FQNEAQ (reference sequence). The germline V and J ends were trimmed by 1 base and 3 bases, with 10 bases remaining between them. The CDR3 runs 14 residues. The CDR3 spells CASSLGEGDYEQYF. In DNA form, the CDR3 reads TGTGCCAGCAGCTTAGGAGAGGGGGACTACGAGCAGTACTTC.

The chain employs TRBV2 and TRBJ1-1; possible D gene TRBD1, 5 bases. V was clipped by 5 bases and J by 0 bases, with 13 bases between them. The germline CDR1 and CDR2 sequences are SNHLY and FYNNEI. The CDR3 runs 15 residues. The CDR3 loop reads CASSPTTALNTEAFF. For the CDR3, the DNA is TGTGCCAGCAGTCCTACGACAGCGCTGAACACTGAAGCTTTCTTT.

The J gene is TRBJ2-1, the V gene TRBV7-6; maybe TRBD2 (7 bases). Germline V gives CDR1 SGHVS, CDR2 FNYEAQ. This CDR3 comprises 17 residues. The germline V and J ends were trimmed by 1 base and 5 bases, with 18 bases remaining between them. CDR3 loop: CASSLDRAGAPNNEQFF. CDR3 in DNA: TGTGCCAGCAGCTTAGATCGGGCGGGGGCGCCCAACAATGAGCAGTTCTTC. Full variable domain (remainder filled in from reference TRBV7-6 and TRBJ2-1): GAGVSQSPRYKVTKRGQDVALRCDPISGHVSLYWYRQALGQGPEFLTYFNYEAQQDKSGLPNDRFSAERPEGSISTLTIQRTEQRDSAMYRCASSLDRAGAPNNEQFFGPGTRLTVL.

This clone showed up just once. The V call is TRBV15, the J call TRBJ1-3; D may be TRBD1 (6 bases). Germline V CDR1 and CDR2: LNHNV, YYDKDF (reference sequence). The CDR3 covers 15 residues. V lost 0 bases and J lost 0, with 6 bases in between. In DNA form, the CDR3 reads TGTGCCACCAGCAGAGAGGGGGCCTCTGGAAACACCATATATTTT. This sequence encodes CATSREGASGNTIYF.

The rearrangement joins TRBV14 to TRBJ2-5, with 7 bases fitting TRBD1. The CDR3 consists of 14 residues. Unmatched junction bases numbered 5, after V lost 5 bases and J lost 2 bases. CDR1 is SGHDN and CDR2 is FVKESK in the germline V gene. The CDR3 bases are TGTGCCAGCAGCGACAGGGACCAACAAGAGACCCAGTACTTC. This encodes CASSDRDQQETQYF.

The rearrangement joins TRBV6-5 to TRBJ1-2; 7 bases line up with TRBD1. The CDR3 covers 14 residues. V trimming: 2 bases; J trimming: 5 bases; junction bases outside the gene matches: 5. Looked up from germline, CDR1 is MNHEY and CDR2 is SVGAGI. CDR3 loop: CASSYQQGWYGYTF. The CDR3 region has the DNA TGTGCCAGCAGTTACCAACAGGGGTGGTATGGCTACACCTTC.

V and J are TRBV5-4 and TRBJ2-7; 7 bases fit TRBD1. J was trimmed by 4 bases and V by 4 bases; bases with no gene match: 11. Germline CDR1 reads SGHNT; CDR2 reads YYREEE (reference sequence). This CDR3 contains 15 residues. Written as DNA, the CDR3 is TGTGCCAGCAGCGCGGGCCAGGGGGTCGGGTACGAGCAGTACTTC. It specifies CASSAGQGVGYEQYF.

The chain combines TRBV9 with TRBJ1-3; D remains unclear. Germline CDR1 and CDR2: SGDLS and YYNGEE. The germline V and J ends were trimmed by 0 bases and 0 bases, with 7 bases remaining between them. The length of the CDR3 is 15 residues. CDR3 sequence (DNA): TGTGCCAGCAGCGTAGGGCTGAACTCTGGAAACACCATATATTTT. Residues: CASSVGLNSGNTIYF.

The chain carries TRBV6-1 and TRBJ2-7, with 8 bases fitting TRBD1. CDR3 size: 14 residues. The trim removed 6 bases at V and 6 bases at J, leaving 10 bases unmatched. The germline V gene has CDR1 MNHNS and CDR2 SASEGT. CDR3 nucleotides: TGTGCCAGCAGCGAGGACAGGGTGACGATCGAGCAGTACTTC. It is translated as CASSEDRVTIEQYF.

The CDR3 DNA reads as TGTGCCAGCAGCACAGGCCGTAAATCCTACAATGAGCAGTTCTTC. Translated: CASSTGRKSYNEQFF. The gene calls are TRBV7-3 and TRBJ2-1; TRBD1 is a possible D gene (5 bases). The CDR3 totals 15 residues. With 5 bases removed from V and 1 base from J, the gap between germline ends came to 12 bases. Germline V gene data show CDR1 as SGHTA and CDR2 as FQGTGA.

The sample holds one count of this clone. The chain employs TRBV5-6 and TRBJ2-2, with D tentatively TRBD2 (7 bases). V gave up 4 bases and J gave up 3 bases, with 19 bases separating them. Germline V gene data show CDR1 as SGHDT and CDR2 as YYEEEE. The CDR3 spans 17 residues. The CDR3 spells CASSPQAGALHTGELFF. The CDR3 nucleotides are TGTGCCAGCAGCCCCCAGGCGGGGGCTCTCCACACCGGGGAGCTGTTTTTT.

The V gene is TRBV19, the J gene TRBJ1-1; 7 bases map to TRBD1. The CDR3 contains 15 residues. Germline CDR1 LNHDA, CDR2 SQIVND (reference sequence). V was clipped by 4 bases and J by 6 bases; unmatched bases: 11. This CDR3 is CASSKLRTGDPEAFF. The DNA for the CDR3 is TGTGCCAGTAGTAAACTAAGAACAGGGGATCCTGAAGCTTTCTTT.

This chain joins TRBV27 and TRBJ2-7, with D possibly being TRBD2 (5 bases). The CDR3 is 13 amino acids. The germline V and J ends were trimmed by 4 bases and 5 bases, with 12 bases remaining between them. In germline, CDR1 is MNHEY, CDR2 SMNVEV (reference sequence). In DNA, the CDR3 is TGTGCCAGCAGTTCCGGGATGACCAACGAGCAGTACTTC. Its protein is CASSSGMTNEQYF.

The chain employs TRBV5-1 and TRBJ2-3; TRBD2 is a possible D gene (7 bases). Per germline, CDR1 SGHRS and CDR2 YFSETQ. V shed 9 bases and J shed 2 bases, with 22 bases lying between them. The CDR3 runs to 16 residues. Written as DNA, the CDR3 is TGCGCCAACCCAGGCCCGGGGGGACACCCCACAGATACGCAGTATTTT. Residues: CANPGPGGHPTDTQYF.

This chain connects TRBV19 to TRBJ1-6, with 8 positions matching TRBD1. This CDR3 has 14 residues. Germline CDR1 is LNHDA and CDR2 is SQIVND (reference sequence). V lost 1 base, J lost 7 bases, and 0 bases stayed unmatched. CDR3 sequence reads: CASSIGQGNSPLHF. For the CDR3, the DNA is TGTGCCAGTAGTATAGGACAGGGGAATTCACCCCTCCACTTT.

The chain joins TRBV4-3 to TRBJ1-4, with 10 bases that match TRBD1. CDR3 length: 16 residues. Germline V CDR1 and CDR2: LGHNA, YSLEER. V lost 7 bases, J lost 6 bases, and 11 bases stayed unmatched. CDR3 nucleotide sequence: TGCGCCAGCATGAGAGGAGTTGGGACAGGGGATGAAAAACTGTTTTTT. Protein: CASMRGVGTGDEKLFF.

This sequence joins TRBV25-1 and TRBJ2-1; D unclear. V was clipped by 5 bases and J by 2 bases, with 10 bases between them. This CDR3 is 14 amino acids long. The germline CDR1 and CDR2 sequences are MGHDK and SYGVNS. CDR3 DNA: TGTGCCAGCAGTCACCGTGGGCCCTACAATGAGCAGTTCTTC. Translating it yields CASSHRGPYNEQFF.

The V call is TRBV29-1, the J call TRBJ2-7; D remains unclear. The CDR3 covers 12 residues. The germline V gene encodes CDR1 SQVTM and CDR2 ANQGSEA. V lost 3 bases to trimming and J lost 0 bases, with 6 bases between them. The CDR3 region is CSVEESSYEQYF. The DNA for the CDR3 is TGCAGCGTTGAGGAGAGCTCCTACGAGCAGTACTTC.

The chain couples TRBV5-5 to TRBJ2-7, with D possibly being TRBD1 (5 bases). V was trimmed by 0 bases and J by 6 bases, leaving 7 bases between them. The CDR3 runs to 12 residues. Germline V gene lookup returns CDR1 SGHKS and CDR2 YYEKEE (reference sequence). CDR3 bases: TGTGCCAGCAGCTTGGACAGGTTCGAGCAGTACTTC. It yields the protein CASSLDRFEQYF. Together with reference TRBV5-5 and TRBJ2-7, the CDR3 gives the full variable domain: DAGVTQSPTHLIKTRGQQVTLRCSPISGHKSVSWYQQVLGQGPQFIFQYYEKEERGRGNFPDRFSARQFPNYSSELNVNALLLGDSALYLCASSLDRFEQYFGPGTRLTVT.

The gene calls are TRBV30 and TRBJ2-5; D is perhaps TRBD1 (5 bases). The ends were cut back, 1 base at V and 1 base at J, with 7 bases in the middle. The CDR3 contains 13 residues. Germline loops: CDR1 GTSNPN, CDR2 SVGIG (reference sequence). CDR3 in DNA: TGTGCCTGGAGTGAGGGGATCCAAGAGACCCAGTACTTC. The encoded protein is CAWSEGIQETQYF.